Following are 13 T cell receptor beta chains from one sample sequenced in a study of regulatory T cells in long-lasting Graves disease. Stated time point: newly diagnosed GD, antithyroid drugs for less than 3 months. Following extraction of RNA from PBMCs, that RNA was used to make the TCR library. Library construction for TCR beta used iRepertoire HTBI primers and Arm-PCR of CDR3 regions. From the multiplex PCR reads, TCRdb called clonotypes with MiXCR, one entry per CDR3 protein. The sample has some 330,000 distinct CDR3 sequences, about 11% seen once. The sample was also linked to a second study, of T cells in Graves' hyperthyroidism and ophthalmopathy.

The sample consisted of peripheral blood mononuclear cells (PBMCs), taken at new diagnosis, from a patient treated with antithyroid drugs. The receptor set was obtained from a woman younger than 35 with Graves disease.

This clonotype was found many times. The genes are TRBV20-1 and TRBJ2-5, with TRBD1 matching 8 bases. CDR1 and CDR2 (germline): DFQATT, SNEGSKA (reference sequence). The trim removed 6 bases at V and 4 bases at J, leaving 7 bases unmatched. The CDR3 length is 13 residues. CDR3 amino acids: CSATGQVGETQYF. DNA for the CDR3: TGCAGTGCCACGGGACAGGTGGGAGAGACCCAGTACTTC.

V and J are TRBV7-2 and TRBJ2-1; tentatively, D is TRBD1 (7 bases). Germline V gene data show CDR1 as SGHTA and CDR2 as FQGNSA. The CDR3 is made up of 13 amino acids. CDR3 protein: CATGDSRYNEQFF. The CDR3 coding sequence is TGTGCTACAGGGGACTCCAGGTACAATGAGCAGTTCTTC.

This clonotype appeared many times. This rearrangement joins TRBV6-1 to TRBJ2-2; D is unresolved. Germline lookup yields CDR1 MNHNS and CDR2 SASEGT. The CDR3 is 13 residues long. V lost 7 bases and J 6 bases, leaving 12 bases between the germline ends. The CDR3 is CASKKLESGELFF. Written as DNA, the CDR3 is TGTGCCAGCAAGAAGTTAGAATCCGGGGAGCTGTTTTTT.

Ten or more counts support this clonotype. This chain uses TRBV28 with TRBJ1-5; 8 positions match TRBD1. The CDR3 has 15 amino acids. Germline-derived CDR1 and CDR2 are MDHEN and SYDVKM. The V segment lost 4 bases and the J segment 7 bases; nucleotides outside the gene matches: 9. CDR3 loop: CASSSADRDRQPQHF. Written as DNA, the CDR3 is TGTGCCAGCAGTTCGGCGGACAGGGATAGACAGCCCCAGCATTTT.

This clonotype occurred many times. V usage is TRBV7-2 and J usage is TRBJ2-7; D uncertain. The CDR3 consists of 13 residues. Trimming pared 4 bases from V and 2 bases from J, leaving 9 bases between. Germline V CDR1 and CDR2: SGHTA, FQGNSA. The CDR3 here is CASSSLGTYEQYF. The CDR3 DNA is TGTGCCAGCAGCTCCCTAGGTACCTACGAGCAGTACTTC.

In its sample, this clonotype was seen many times. This chain uses TRBV30 with TRBJ2-5; no clear D. The CDR3 spans 13 residues. Trimming stripped 8 bases from V and 4 bases from J, with 17 bases between. Germline V gene sequence: CDR1 GTSNPN, CDR2 SVGIG (reference sequence). CDR3 region: CAVERMARETQYF. The CDR3 DNA is TGTGCCGTGGAGAGAATGGCACGAGAGACCCAGTACTTC.

The chain recombines TRBV12-3 or TRBV12-4 with TRBJ1-3, with a tentative D call TRBD1 (5 bases). Trimming removed 6 bases at V and 3 bases at J, with 15 bases between. The CDR3 runs to 15 residues. CDR3 loop: CASRQRRQIGNTIYF. The CDR3 DNA sequence: TGTGCCAGCAGACAACGACGACAGATTGGAAACACCATATATTTT.

This clonotype was counted many times. The rearrangement links TRBV27 to TRBJ2-1; D remains ambiguous. Germline assignment: CDR1 MNHEY and CDR2 SMNVEV (reference sequence). Trimming took off 7 bases at V and 2 bases at J, with 6 bases between the two ends. This CDR3 region has 12 residues. The CDR3 region has the DNA TGTGCCAGCACTCTACCCTACAATGAGCAGTTCTTC. Amino acids: CASTLPYNEQFF.

The V gene is TRBV29-1, the J gene TRBJ2-1, with 8 bases lining up with TRBD2. The V gene's germline CDR1 is SQVTM and CDR2 ANQGSEA. V shed 1 base and J 6 bases; nucleotides not matched to a gene: 8. The CDR3 runs to 15 residues. As DNA, the CDR3 is TGCAGCGTTGAAGGTTCGAAGCGGGGGTTCAATGAGCAGTTCTTC. It codes for CSVEGSKRGFNEQFF.

This clonotype has more than one count but fewer than ten. This chain's CDR3 is CASGPGRTGDNSPLHF. The CDR3 DNA reads as TGTGCCAGCGGCCCGGGGCGAACAGGGGATAATTCACCCCTCCACTTT. The chain couples TRBV28 to TRBJ1-6; 7 bases are a match to TRBD1. Germline values: CDR1 MDHEN, CDR2 SYDVKM. With 8 bases clipped from V and 5 bases from J, the junction kept 12 bases outside the gene matches. The CDR3 sequence is 16 residues long.

This clonotype occurred a few times. V usage is TRBV29-1 and J usage is TRBJ2-3; no reliable D call. Deletions cut 5 bases from V and 3 bases from J, with 9 bases between. The V gene's germline CDR1 is SQVTM and CDR2 ANQGSEA. CDR3 size: 12 residues. The DNA for the CDR3 is TGCAGCGTTCGCACTGGGACAGATACGCAGTATTTT. It codes for CSVRTGTDTQYF.

Many counts were recorded for this clonotype. The chain has TRBV12-3 or TRBV12-4 and TRBJ1-5; D unresolved. CDR3 length equals 12 residues. V was clipped by 3 bases and J by 4 bases, with 4 bases between them. CDR3 region: CASSFVNQPQHF. The CDR3, as DNA: TGTGCCAGCAGTTTCGTTAATCAGCCCCAGCATTTT.

CDR3 amino acids: CSVIPEKAHTFFTEAFF. In DNA form, the CDR3 reads TGCAGCGTTATCCCGGAGAAGGCCCATACTTTTTTCACTGAAGCTTTCTTT. The gene calls are TRBV29-1 and TRBJ1-1; no reliable D call. The CDR3 extends over 17 amino acids. Germline V gene sequence: CDR1 SQVTM, CDR2 ANQGSEA. With 5 bases removed from V and 4 bases from J, the gap between germline ends came to 26 bases.